The present T cell receptor (beta chain) was sequenced within a study of blood T cells in healthy people across ages. Sample-barcoded 5' priming and a J-beta primer mix drove a second PCR of 7 to 11 cycles. TCRdb re-called the 5' RACE reads with MiXCR, one entry per CDR3 protein. The sample yields 550,000 to 600,000 distinct CDR3 sequences, about 25% seen once. On this clonotype itself: The junction shows a germline mismatch at one end, possibly a read error.

Germline V lookup: CDR1 SEHNR, CDR2 FQNEAQ (reference sequence). The CDR3 loop spans 13 amino acids. The sequenced sample consisted of blood. This chain uses TRBV7-9 with TRBJ1-1; D not resolved. This TCR was sampled from a woman aged 70-85 years in good health. The chain's CDR3 is CAGSSNSGTEAFF. As DNA, the CDR3 is TGTGCCGGCAGTAGTAATTCGGGAACTGAAGCTTTCTTT.